Included here is one T cell receptor (beta chain) sequence, with context. The target antigen is unknown. The sample belongs to a study of cytomegalovirus exposure and HLA in healthy donors. Study observations and caveats: The productive fraction for most TCR beta V segments was about 87% or about 30% in an earlier analysis. Presence/absence analyses assumed roughly uniform sequencing depth across donors, which may not hold.

Trimming took off 5 bases at V and 4 bases at J, with 12 bases between the two ends. The CDR3 is 14 amino acids. Germline CDR1 and CDR2: MNHEY and SVGAGI. Both 60 Vbeta primers and 13 Jbeta primers went into the PCR. Clones were read by immunoSEQ multiplex PCR, and TCRdb kept only the in-frame ones, dropping some. The sample's table shows approximately 210,000 clones. The gene calls are TRBV6-5 and TRBJ1-3, with D perhaps TRBD1 (5 bases). The sample taken for sequencing was PBMCs. The source is a woman aged 30 to 39 in good health and CMV-seropositive. The CDR3 region has the DNA TGTGCCAGCAGTGGGGGGGTTGGCGGAAACACCATATATTTT. Residues: CASSGGVGGNTIYF.